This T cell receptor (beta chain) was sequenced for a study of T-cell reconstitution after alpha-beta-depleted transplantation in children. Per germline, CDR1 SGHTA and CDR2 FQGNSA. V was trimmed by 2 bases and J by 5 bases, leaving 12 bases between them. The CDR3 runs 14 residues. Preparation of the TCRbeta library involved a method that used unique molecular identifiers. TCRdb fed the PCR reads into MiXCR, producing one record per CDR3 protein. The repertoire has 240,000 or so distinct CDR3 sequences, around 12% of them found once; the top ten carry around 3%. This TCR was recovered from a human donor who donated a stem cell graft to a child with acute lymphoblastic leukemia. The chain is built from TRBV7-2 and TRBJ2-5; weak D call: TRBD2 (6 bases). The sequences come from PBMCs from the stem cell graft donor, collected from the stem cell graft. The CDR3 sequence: CASSLSPGGETQYF. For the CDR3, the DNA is TGTGCCAGCAGCTTATCCCCTGGAGGGGAGACCCAGTACTTC.